This entry describes one T cell receptor (beta chain). This specimen belongs to a study of somatic mutations in cytotoxic T cells in rheumatoid arthritis. Profiling relied on immunoSEQ multiplex PCR, and the TCRdb table lists in-frame clones only, not all of them. The sample holds approximately 15,000 clones, around 80% seen once. This CDR3 is 16 amino acids long. Germline CDR1 reads SGHRS; CDR2 reads YFSETQ. V lost 3 bases and J lost 0, with 12 bases in between. This receptor was obtained from an adult with rheumatoid arthritis. Sequenced sample: CD8+ T cells sorted from blood. V is TRBV5-1 and J is TRBJ2-2; D is possibly TRBD1 or TRBD2 (5 bases each). DNA for the CDR3: TGCGCCAGCAGCTATTCGGGGCTGGCGAACACCGGGGAGCTGTTTTTT. The encoded protein is CASSYSGLANTGELFF. The complete variable domain, with remaining parts taken from reference TRBV5-1 and TRBJ2-2, reads KAGVTQTPRYLIKTRGQQVTLSCSPISGHRSVSWYQQTPGQGLQFLFEYFSETQRNKGNFPGRFSGRQFSNSRSEMNVSTLELGDSALYLCASSYSGLANTGELFFGEGSRLTVL.